Listed below are T cell receptor beta chains from one sample, sequenced in a study of long-term antiretroviral therapy in people with HIV. Repertoires were generated with immunoSEQ multiplex PCR, while TCRdb's copy carries only in-frame clones and drops some. The sample yields 20,000 to 30,000 clones, 65% to 90% seen once. The input for sequencing was unsorted PBMCs, taken at the start of antiretroviral therapy, before treatment. All receptors derive from a woman aged 18-29 years with HIV. CDR3s include the opening cysteine and the closing phenylalanine or tryptophan. The order of the fields is CDR3 DNA, CDR3 protein, clone size, D gene, V gene, CDR3 length, J gene. D genes are given only for firm matches. Rows may omit the clone size; those that give it use once, few, many or a size class.

CDR3nt: TGTGCCAGCAGTTTTCAGGGATCAGGTTTAAATTCACCCCTCCACTTT; CDR3aa: CASSFQGSGLNSPLHF; abundance: .; d_gene: .; v_gene: TRBV27; len: 16; j_gene: TRBJ1-6
CDR3nt: TGTGCCAGCAGCCCCCCGGGGATTGACACCGGGGAGCTGTTTTTT; CDR3aa: CASSPPGIDTGELFF; abundance: .; d_gene: .; v_gene: TRBV9; len: 15; j_gene: TRBJ2-2
CDR3nt: TGCAGCGTTGGACAGGGTGGAACTGAAGCTTTCTTT; CDR3aa: CSVGQGGTEAFF; abundance: .; d_gene: TRBD1; v_gene: TRBV29-1; len: 12; j_gene: TRBJ1-1
CDR3nt: TGTGCCAGCTCACCACCAGGCAGCCAGGGGGAGACCCAGTACTTC; CDR3aa: CASSPPGSQGETQYF; abundance: .; d_gene: .; v_gene: TRBV18; len: 15; j_gene: TRBJ2-5
CDR3nt: TGTGCCTGGGCGCGGGGACTAGCGGGAGATCGGGATGAGCAGTTCTTC; CDR3aa: CAWARGLAGDRDEQFF; abundance: .; d_gene: TRBD2; v_gene: TRBV30; len: 16; j_gene: TRBJ2-1
CDR3nt: TGCGCCAGCAGCTTGGGGGACAGGGACACAGATACGCAGTATTTT; CDR3aa: CASSLGDRDTDTQYF; abundance: .; d_gene: TRBD1; v_gene: TRBV5-1; len: 15; j_gene: TRBJ2-3
CDR3nt: TGTGCCAGCAGCTTAGATTTGGGCAGTGAAGCTTTCTTT; CDR3aa: CASSLDLGSEAFF; abundance: .; d_gene: .; v_gene: TRBV11-2; len: 13; j_gene: TRBJ1-1
CDR3nt: TGTGCCAGCAGCTGGCAGGGATATAGCAATCAGCCCCAGCATTTT; CDR3aa: CASSWQGYSNQPQHF; abundance: .; d_gene: .; v_gene: TRBV5-8; len: 15; j_gene: TRBJ1-5
CDR3nt: TGTGCCAGCAGTCGCGGACAGGGGATATCCTACGAGCAGTACTTC; CDR3aa: CASSRGQGISYEQYF; abundance: .; d_gene: TRBD1; v_gene: TRBV28; len: 15; j_gene: TRBJ2-7
CDR3nt: TGTGCCGCCCAGGGTATCACCGGGGAGCTGTTTTTT; CDR3aa: CAAQGITGELFF; abundance: .; d_gene: .; v_gene: TRBV10-3; len: 12; j_gene: TRBJ2-2
CDR3nt: TGCGCCAGCAGCCATGGGGGATTGAACACTGAAGCTTTCTTT; CDR3aa: CASSHGGLNTEAFF; abundance: .; d_gene: .; v_gene: TRBV4-3; len: 14; j_gene: TRBJ1-1
CDR3nt: TGTGCCAGCAGCTTGGGACAGCACTACTATGGCTACACCTTC; CDR3aa: CASSLGQHYYGYTF; abundance: few; d_gene: TRBD1; v_gene: TRBV14; len: 14; j_gene: TRBJ1-2
CDR3nt: TGTGCCAGCAGCGTAGGCGGGAGTGGCGACGAGCAGTACTTC; CDR3aa: CASSVGGSGDEQYF; abundance: .; d_gene: TRBD2; v_gene: TRBV9; len: 14; j_gene: TRBJ2-7
CDR3nt: TGTGCCAGTAGTCTAGAGGGACAGGGAGCCCATGAGCAGTTCTTC; CDR3aa: CASSLEGQGAHEQFF; abundance: .; d_gene: TRBD1; v_gene: TRBV19; len: 15; j_gene: TRBJ2-1
CDR3nt: TGTGCCAGCAGCTCAATGGGCCAGGGGGCTGTCGGGGAGCTGTTTTTT; CDR3aa: CASSSMGQGAVGELFF; abundance: .; d_gene: TRBD1; v_gene: TRBV7-6; len: 16; j_gene: TRBJ2-2
CDR3nt: TGTGCCAGCAGCCTCAGAAGGGGAAACACTGAAGCTTTCTTT; CDR3aa: CASSLRRGNTEAFF; abundance: .; d_gene: .; v_gene: TRBV5-6; len: 14; j_gene: TRBJ1-1
CDR3nt: TGTGCCAGCAGTGAATACAGGGCAGGGACCACCTACGAGCAGTACTTC; CDR3aa: CASSEYRAGTTYEQYF; abundance: .; d_gene: .; v_gene: TRBV2; len: 16; j_gene: TRBJ2-7
CDR3nt: TGTGCCAGCAGTTCCCGGCGGACAGGAGCAATTAACACTGAAGCTTTCTTT; CDR3aa: CASSSRRTGAINTEAFF; abundance: .; d_gene: TRBD1; v_gene: TRBV27; len: 17; j_gene: TRBJ1-1
CDR3nt: TGTGCCATCCCCGAGCAACCCCCAGGGGGATTTATCTATGGCTACACCTTC; CDR3aa: CAIPEQPPGGFIYGYTF; abundance: few; d_gene: TRBD1; v_gene: TRBV7-9; len: 17; j_gene: TRBJ1-2
CDR3nt: TGCAGCGTTACAGGGTTTGGTGAAGCTTTCTTT; CDR3aa: CSVTGFGEAFF; abundance: .; d_gene: .; v_gene: TRBV29-1; len: 11; j_gene: TRBJ1-1
CDR3nt: TGCGCCAGCAGCCAAGACTACAGCTTAAGCAATCAGCCCCAGCATTTT; CDR3aa: CASSQDYSLSNQPQHF; abundance: once; d_gene: .; v_gene: TRBV4-1; len: 16; j_gene: TRBJ1-5
CDR3nt: TGTGCCAGCAGCTCCTGGACAGTGGATACGCAGTATTTT; CDR3aa: CASSSWTVDTQYF; abundance: .; d_gene: .; v_gene: TRBV7-2; len: 13; j_gene: TRBJ2-3
CDR3nt: TGTGCCAGCAGCCTAATATCAGCCCCTTCTGACACCTTC; CDR3aa: CASSLISAPSDTF; abundance: .; d_gene: .; v_gene: TRBV7-2; len: 13; j_gene: TRBJ1-2
CDR3nt: TGTGCCAGCAGCTTAGTCGCAGCCTCCTACAATGAGCAGTTCTTC; CDR3aa: CASSLVAASYNEQFF; abundance: .; d_gene: .; v_gene: TRBV5-6; len: 15; j_gene: TRBJ2-1
CDR3nt: TGTGCCAGCAGGTCCCCGGGGTCGAACACCGGGGAGCTGTTTTTT; CDR3aa: CASRSPGSNTGELFF; abundance: .; d_gene: .; v_gene: TRBV7-9; len: 15; j_gene: TRBJ2-2
CDR3nt: TGTGCCAGCAGTTACCTAGGGGGGCGAAGAAACACCATATATTTT; CDR3aa: CASSYLGGRRNTIYF; abundance: .; d_gene: .; v_gene: TRBV6-5; len: 15; j_gene: TRBJ1-3